This T cell receptor beta chain emerged from a study of blood T cell repertoires in COVID-19. Study summary: Some COVID-19 samples were acute and others convalescent; all came from the United States, Italy and Spain. T cells, B-cell-depleted T cells, or PBMCs supplied cDNA or gDNA.

Germline CDR1 is MNHEY and CDR2 is SVGEGT. There are 16 residues in the CDR3. After removal of 2 bases from V and 4 bases from J, the junction contained 5 bases not matched to a gene. As handled by the study authors: Reference gene primer amplification gave nucleated cell count estimates. Data came from immunoSEQ multiplex PCR; TCRdb stores just in-frame clones and leaves some out. V, J and clone size derive from that table, while D and trimming were established from the DNA sequence. Counted here are about 240,000 clones, approximately 86% occurring once; the ten biggest clones make up just over 7%.

The sequence was collected from a man aged 55-75 years who had recovered from COVID-19. Sample: peripheral blood. This chain uses TRBV6-2 or TRBV6-3 with TRBJ2-3, with 11 bases matching TRBD1. CDR3 DNA: TGTGCCAGCAGTTACACTGGACAGGGGGCGTCAGATACGCAGTATTTT. Residues: CASSYTGQGASDTQYF.